These 18 T cell receptor beta chains share one sample of origin, sequenced in a study of a mutant IDH1 vaccine in newly diagnosed glioma. Assay used: immunoSEQ multiplex PCR; TCRdb lists only in-frame clones, some missing. The data contain 45,000 to 65,000 clones, about 81% of them singletons. Time point meaning: week 23, last vaccination. One vaccine dose held 300 ug of mutant IDH1 20-mer peptide and came with topical imiquimod. No antigens are known for them. The input for sequencing was PBMCs, taken from a glioma patient whose treatment included an IDH1 peptide vaccine. All receptors derive from a woman aged 40 to 50 with glioma. Some clones in this sample may be carry-over from other donors' samples.

This clone was seen a handful of times. This chain joins TRBV18 and TRBJ1-5, with unresolved D. Germline-derived CDR1 and CDR2 are KGHSH and LQKENI. Between the trimmed V and J ends, which lost 4 bases and 0 bases, there was a span of 10 bases. CDR3 length: 15 amino acids. CDR3 sequence reads: CASSLYSDSNQPQHF. The CDR3 DNA is TGTGCCAGCTCACTCTACTCAGATAGCAATCAGCCCCAGCATTTT.

The chain links TRBV7-3 to TRBJ2-7; D is perhaps TRBD1 or TRBD2 (6 bases each). Looked up from germline, CDR1 is SGHTA and CDR2 is FQGTGA. The CDR3 is 15 residues long. Between the trimmed V and J ends, which lost 2 bases and 1 base, there was a span of 12 bases. The CDR3 reads CASSLGRGLSYEQYF. Here the CDR3 DNA reads TGTGCCAGCAGCTTAGGACGGGGGCTGTCCTACGAGCAGTACTTC. Based on the CDR3 plus reference TRBV7-3 and TRBJ2-7, the full variable domain is GAGVSQTPSNKVTEKGKYVELRCDPISGHTALYWYRQSLGQGPEFLIYFQGTGAADDSGLPNDRFFAVRPEGSVSTLKIQRTERGDSAVYLCASSLGRGLSYEQYFGPGTRLTVT.

About this clone itself: Other DNA sequences of this sample code for an identical CDR3. The V call is TRBV4-3, the J call TRBJ1-1; 7 positions agree with TRBD1. The CDR3 sequence is 15 residues long. CDR1 and CDR2 (germline): LGHNA, YSLEER. V shed 0 bases, J shed 2 bases, and the junction held 3 bases outside the gene matches. The DNA of the CDR3 is TGCGCCAGCAGCCAAGAAGGGGGCGGAAACACTGAAGCTTTCTTT. Protein sequence: CASSQEGGGNTEAFF.

This chain links TRBV18 with TRBJ2-3; D could derive from TRBD1 or TRBD2 (5 bases each). The CDR3 is 17 residues long. Germline V CDR1 and CDR2: KGHSH, LQKENI. V dropped 3 bases and J dropped 0 bases, with 16 bases sitting between them. CDR3 loop: CASSPFAEGLSTDTQYF. In DNA, the CDR3 is TGTGCCAGCTCACCGTTTGCTGAGGGGTTAAGCACAGATACGCAGTATTTT.

The chain joins TRBV11-2 to TRBJ1-2, with D unresolved. CDR1 and CDR2 (germline): SGHAT, FQNNGV. Trimming took off 6 bases at V and 4 bases at J, with 12 bases between the two ends. The CDR3 loop spans 13 amino acids. In nucleotides, the CDR3 is TGTGCCAGCAGTAAAAAGGGTGTCTATGGCTACACCTTC. Amino acids: CASSKKGVYGYTF.

This chain uses TRBV19 with TRBJ1-2; weak D call: TRBD1 (6 bases). Trimming pared 11 bases from V and 7 bases from J, leaving 26 bases between. CDR1 and CDR2 (germline): LNHDA, SQIVND (reference sequence). This CDR3 is built from 15 residues. The CDR3 reads CAAQRTANPLGGYTF. The CDR3, as DNA: TGTGCCGCCCAAAGGACAGCAAATCCTTTGGGTGGCTACACCTTC.

The chain links TRBV2 to TRBJ1-2; 8 bases align to TRBD1. The CDR3 is 15 residues long. Per germline, CDR1 SNHLY and CDR2 FYNNEI. Trimming took 1 base from V and 4 from J; bases not matched to a gene: 5. This chain's CDR3 is CASSEGQGALYGYTF. CDR3 in DNA: TGTGCCAGCAGTGAAGGTCAGGGGGCCCTCTATGGCTACACCTTC.

This clone occurred a few times. The V call is TRBV19, the J call TRBJ1-1, with a possible D match to TRBD1 (6 bases). Looked up from germline, CDR1 is LNHDA and CDR2 is SQIVND (reference sequence). Trimming stripped 3 bases from V and 8 bases from J, with 16 bases between. The CDR3 length is 14 residues. The CDR3 DNA follows: TGTGCCAGTAGTATGAGGGGGTTCCTCCTCGAAGCTTTCTTT. Translated, it gives CASSMRGFLLEAFF.

This clone was seen a few times. The V and J genes are TRBV30 and TRBJ1-5; D not certain. V dropped 4 bases and J dropped 3 bases, with 10 bases sitting between them. Germline V gives CDR1 GTSNPN, CDR2 SVGIG (reference sequence). This CDR3 is built from 13 residues. CDR3 bases: TGTGCCTGGACCCGCGGCTACAATCAGCCCCAGCATTTT. As protein: CAWTRGYNQPQHF. Supplemented by reference TRBV30 and TRBJ1-5, the full variable domain reads SQTIHQWPATLVQPVGSPLSLECTVEGTSNPNLYWYRQAAGRGLQLLFYSVGIGQISSEVPQNLSASRPQDRQFILSSKKLLLSDSGFYLCAWTRGYNQPQHFGDGTRLSIL.

The chain links TRBV2 to TRBJ2-7; 9 bases are a match to TRBD1. V dropped 6 bases and J dropped 4; count of bases not matched to a gene: 10. The length of the CDR3 is 15 residues. Germline V CDR1 and CDR2: SNHLY, FYNNEI. The CDR3 nucleotides read TGTGCCAGCAGGCCGACAGGGGGGGCATTATACGAGCAGTACTTC. Translation gives CASRPTGGALYEQYF.

V and J are TRBV9 and TRBJ2-7, with 8 bases matching TRBD2. The V gene's germline CDR1 is SGDLS and CDR2 YYNGEE. This CDR3 comprises 15 residues. The ends lost 4 bases at V and 0 bases at J; junction bases unmatched: 6. In nucleotides, the CDR3 is TGTGCCAGCAGCCCGGGTAGCGGGAACTCCTACGAGCAGTACTTC. This encodes CASSPGSGNSYEQYF.

V usage is TRBV19 and J usage is TRBJ1-2, with TRBD1 as a possible D gene (5 bases). This CDR3 comprises 11 residues. Per germline, CDR1 LNHDA and CDR2 SQIVND (reference sequence). With 5 bases removed from V and 4 bases from J, the gap between germline ends came to 5 bases. Here the CDR3 DNA reads TGTGCCAGTAGTCAGGGCTATGGCTACACCTTC. As protein: CASSQGYGYTF.

The V gene is TRBV5-1, the J gene TRBJ2-3; possibly TRBD1 or TRBD2 for D (5 bases each). CDR3 length: 16 residues. The V gene's germline CDR1 is SGHRS and CDR2 YFSETQ. The ends were cut back, 3 bases at V and 1 base at J, with 15 bases in the middle. The CDR3 DNA is TGCGCCAGCAGCTCCTCGGGACGGGTGGGCACAGATACGCAGTATTTT. This translates into CASSSSGRVGTDTQYF.

The chain has TRBV10-1 and TRBJ2-7; 11 bases line up with TRBD2. Germline V gene data show CDR1 as WNHNN and CDR2 as SYGVQD (reference sequence). CDR3 length equals 16 residues. After removal of 3 bases from V and 5 bases from J, the junction contained 9 bases not matched to a gene. CDR3 in amino acids: CASSDPRLAGKHEQYF. The CDR3 DNA reads as TGCGCCAGCAGTGACCCTCGACTAGCGGGGAAGCACGAGCAGTACTTC.

The rearrangement links TRBV6-7 to TRBJ2-4; D uncertain. TRBV6-7 is recorded as an ORF, its role being uncertain. This CDR3 region has 11 residues. Trimming removed 7 bases from V and 6 bases from J, with 7 bases in between. The DNA for the CDR3 is TGTGCCAGCAATGCGACAAACATTCAGTACTTC. Translated: CASNATNIQYF.

The V gene is TRBV5-1, the J gene TRBJ2-5, with 9 bases that match TRBD1. Germline loops: CDR1 SGHRS, CDR2 YFSETQ. The ends lost 1 base at V and 5 bases at J; junction bases unmatched: 6. CDR3 size: 15 residues. The DNA of the CDR3 is TGCGCCAGCAGCTTGAACAGGGGGCAGGGGGAGACCCAGTACTTC. Protein: CASSLNRGQGETQYF.

The gene calls are TRBV2 and TRBJ2-5; 8 bases are shared with TRBD2. The CDR3 has 13 amino acids. V dropped 8 bases and J dropped 5; count of bases not matched to a gene: 7. The V gene's germline CDR1 is SNHLY and CDR2 FYNNEI. The CDR3 spells CASLPGGYETQYF. The CDR3 coding sequence is TGTGCCAGCCTCCCGGGGGGGTACGAGACCCAGTACTTC.

The rearrangement links TRBV5-5 to TRBJ2-7; 8 bases line up with TRBD1. CDR1 SGHKS and CDR2 YYEKEE come from the germline V gene (reference sequence). This CDR3 spans 14 amino acids. J gave up 6 bases and V 4 bases, and 9 bases lay outside the gene matches. CDR3 amino acids: CASSRPGQVLEQYF. The CDR3, as DNA: TGTGCCAGCAGCAGACCGGGACAGGTACTCGAGCAGTACTTC.